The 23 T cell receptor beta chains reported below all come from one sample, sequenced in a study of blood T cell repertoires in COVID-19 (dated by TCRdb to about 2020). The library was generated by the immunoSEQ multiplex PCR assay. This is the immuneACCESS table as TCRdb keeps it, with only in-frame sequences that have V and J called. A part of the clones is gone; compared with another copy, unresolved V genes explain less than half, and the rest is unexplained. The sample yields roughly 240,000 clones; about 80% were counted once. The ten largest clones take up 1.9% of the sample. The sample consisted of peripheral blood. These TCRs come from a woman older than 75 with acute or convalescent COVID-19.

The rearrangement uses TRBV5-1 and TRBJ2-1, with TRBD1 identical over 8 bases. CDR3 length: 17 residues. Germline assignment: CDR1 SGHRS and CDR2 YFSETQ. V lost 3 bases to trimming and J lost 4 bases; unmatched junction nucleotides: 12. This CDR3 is CASSYAGQDSPYNEQFF. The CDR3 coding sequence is TGCGCCAGCAGCTATGCGGGACAGGATTCCCCTTACAATGAGCAGTTCTTC.

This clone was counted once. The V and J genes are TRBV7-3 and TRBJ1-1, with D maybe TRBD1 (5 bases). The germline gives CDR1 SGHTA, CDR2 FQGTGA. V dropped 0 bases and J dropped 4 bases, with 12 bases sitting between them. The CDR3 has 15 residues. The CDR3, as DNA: TGTGCCAGCAGCTTAACGGTTGACAGTACCACTGAAGCTTTCTTT. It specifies CASSLTVDSTTEAFF.

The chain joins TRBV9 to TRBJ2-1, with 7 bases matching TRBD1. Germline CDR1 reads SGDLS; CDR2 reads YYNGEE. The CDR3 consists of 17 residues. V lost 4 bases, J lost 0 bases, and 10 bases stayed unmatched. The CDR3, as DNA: TGTGCCAGCAGCCCCCAAATCGGGACAGTCTCCTACAATGAGCAGTTCTTC. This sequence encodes CASSPQIGTVSYNEQFF.

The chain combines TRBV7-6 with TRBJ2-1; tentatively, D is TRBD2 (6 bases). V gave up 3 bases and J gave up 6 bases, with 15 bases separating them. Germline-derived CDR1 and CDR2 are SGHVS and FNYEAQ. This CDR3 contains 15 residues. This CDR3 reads CASSFTGTGVNEQFF. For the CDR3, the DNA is TGTGCCAGCAGCTTTACCGGGACTGGGGTCAATGAGCAGTTCTTC.

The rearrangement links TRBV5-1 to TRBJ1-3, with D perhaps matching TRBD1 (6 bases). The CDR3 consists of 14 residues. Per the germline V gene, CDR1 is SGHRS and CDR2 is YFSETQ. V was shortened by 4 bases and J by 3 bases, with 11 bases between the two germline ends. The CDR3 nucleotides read TGCGCCAGCAGCCCCTGGGACAATGGAAACACCATATATTTT. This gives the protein CASSPWDNGNTIYF. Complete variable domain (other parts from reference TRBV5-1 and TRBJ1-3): KAGVTQTPRYLIKTRGQQVTLSCSPISGHRSVSWYQQTPGQGLQFLFEYFSETQRNKGNFPGRFSGRQFSNSRSEMNVSTLELGDSALYLCASSPWDNGNTIYFGEGSWLTVV.

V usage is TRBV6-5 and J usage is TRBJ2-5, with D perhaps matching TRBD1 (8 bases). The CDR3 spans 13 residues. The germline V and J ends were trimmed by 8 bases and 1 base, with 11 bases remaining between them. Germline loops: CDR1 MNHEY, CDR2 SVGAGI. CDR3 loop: CASHRGGQETQYF. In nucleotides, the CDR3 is TGTGCCAGCCACAGGGGGGGCCAAGAGACCCAGTACTTC.

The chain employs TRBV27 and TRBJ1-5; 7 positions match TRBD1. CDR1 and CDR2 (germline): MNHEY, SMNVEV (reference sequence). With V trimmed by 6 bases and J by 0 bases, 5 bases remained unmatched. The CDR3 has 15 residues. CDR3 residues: CASREGTDSNQPQHF. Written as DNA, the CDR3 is TGTGCCAGCAGAGAAGGGACAGATAGCAATCAGCCCCAGCATTTT.

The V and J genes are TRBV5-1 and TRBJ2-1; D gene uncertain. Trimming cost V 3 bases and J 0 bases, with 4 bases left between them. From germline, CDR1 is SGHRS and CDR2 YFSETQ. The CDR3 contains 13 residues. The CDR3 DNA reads TGCGCCAGCAGCTCAGGCTCCTACAATGAGCAGTTCTTC. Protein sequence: CASSSGSYNEQFF. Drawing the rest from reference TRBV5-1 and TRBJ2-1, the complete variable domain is KAGVTQTPRYLIKTRGQQVTLSCSPISGHRSVSWYQQTPGQGLQFLFEYFSETQRNKGNFPGRFSGRQFSNSRSEMNVSTLELGDSALYLCASSSGSYNEQFFGPGTRLTVL.

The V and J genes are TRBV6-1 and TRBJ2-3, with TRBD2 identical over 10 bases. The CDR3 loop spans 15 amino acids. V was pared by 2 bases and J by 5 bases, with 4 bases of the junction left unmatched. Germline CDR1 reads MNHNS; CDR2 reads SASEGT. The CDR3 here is CASSELASGGDTQYF. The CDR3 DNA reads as TGTGCCAGCAGTGAATTGGCTAGCGGGGGAGATACGCAGTATTTT.

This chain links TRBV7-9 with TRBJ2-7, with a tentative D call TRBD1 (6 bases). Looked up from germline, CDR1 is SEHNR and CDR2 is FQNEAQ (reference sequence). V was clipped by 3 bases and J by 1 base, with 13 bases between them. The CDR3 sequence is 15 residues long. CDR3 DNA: TGTGCCAGCAGCTTGGGGAACAGGGCGTCCTACGAGCAGTACTTC. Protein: CASSLGNRASYEQYF.

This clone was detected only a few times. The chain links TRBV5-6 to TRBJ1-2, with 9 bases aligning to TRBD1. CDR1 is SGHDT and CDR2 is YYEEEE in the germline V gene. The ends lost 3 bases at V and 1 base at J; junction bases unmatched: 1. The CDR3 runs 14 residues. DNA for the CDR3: TGTGCCAGCAGCTACAGGGGGCTTAACTATGGCTACACCTTC. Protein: CASSYRGLNYGYTF. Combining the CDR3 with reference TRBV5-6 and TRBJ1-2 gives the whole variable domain DAGVTQSPTHLIKTRGQQVTLRCSPKSGHDTVSWYQQALGQGPQFIFQYYEEEERQRGNFPDRFSGHQFPNYSSELNVNALLLGDSALYLCASSYRGLNYGYTFGSGTRLTVV.

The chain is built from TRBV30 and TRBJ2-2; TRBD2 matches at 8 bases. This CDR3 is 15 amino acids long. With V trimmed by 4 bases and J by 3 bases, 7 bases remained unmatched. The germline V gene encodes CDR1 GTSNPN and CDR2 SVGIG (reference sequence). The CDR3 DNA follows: TGTGCCTGGACGGGGAGCGGGAGTTACACCGGGGAGCTGTTTTTT. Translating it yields CAWTGSGSYTGELFF.

The CDR3 region is CASSLLAGRNEKLFF. The CDR3 nucleotides read TGCGCCAGCAGCTTACTGGCAGGGAGGAACGAAAAACTGTTTTTT. The chain has TRBV5-1 and TRBJ1-4; maybe TRBD1 (5 bases). CDR1 and CDR2 from the germline V gene are SGHRS and YFSETQ. This CDR3 comprises 15 residues. The V and J ends lost 2 bases and 8 bases respectively, with 16 bases between them.

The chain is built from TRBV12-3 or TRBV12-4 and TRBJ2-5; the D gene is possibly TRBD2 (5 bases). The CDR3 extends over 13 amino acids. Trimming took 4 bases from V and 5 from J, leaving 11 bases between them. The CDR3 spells CASSSLARETQYF. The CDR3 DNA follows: TGTGCCAGCAGTTCCCTAGCACGTGAGACCCAGTACTTC.

The DNA of the CDR3 is TGTGCCAGCAGCTTTGGGACAGGGGATGAGACCCAGTACTTC. Translation: CASSFGTGDETQYF. This chain uses TRBV5-5 with TRBJ2-5; 10 bases are shared with TRBD1. The CDR3 is made up of 14 amino acids. V dropped 2 bases and J dropped 5; count of bases not matched to a gene: 3. Per germline, CDR1 SGHKS and CDR2 YYEKEE (reference sequence).

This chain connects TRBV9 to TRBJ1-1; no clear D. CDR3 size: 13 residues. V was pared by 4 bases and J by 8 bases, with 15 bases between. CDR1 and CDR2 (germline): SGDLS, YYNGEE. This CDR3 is CASSPRSTGEAFF. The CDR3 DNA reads TGTGCCAGCAGCCCTAGATCCACCGGGGAAGCTTTCTTT. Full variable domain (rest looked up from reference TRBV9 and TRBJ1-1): DSGVTQTPKHLITATGQRVTLRCSPRSGDLSVYWYQQSLDQGLQFLIQYYNGEERAKGNILERFSAQQFPDLHSELNLSSLELGDSALYFCASSPRSTGEAFFGQGTRLTVV.

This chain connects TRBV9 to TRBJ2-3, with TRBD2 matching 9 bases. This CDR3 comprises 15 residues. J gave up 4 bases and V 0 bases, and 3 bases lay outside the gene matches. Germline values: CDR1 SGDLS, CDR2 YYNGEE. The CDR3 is CASSVGLAGPDTQYF. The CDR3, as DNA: TGTGCCAGCAGCGTAGGCCTAGCGGGACCAGATACGCAGTATTTT.

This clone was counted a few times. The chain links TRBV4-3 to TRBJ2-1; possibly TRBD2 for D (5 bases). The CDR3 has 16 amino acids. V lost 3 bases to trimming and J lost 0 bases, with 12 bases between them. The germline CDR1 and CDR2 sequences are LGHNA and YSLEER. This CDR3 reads CASSQPGLRSYNEQFF. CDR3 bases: TGCGCCAGCAGCCAGCCAGGACTTCGCTCCTACAATGAGCAGTTCTTC.

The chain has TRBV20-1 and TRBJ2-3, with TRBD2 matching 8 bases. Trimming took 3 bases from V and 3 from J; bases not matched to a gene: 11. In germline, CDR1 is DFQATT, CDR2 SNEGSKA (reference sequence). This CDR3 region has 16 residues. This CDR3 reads CSASSPRASGTDTQYF. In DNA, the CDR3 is TGCAGTGCTAGTTCCCCCCGGGCTAGCGGGACAGATACGCAGTATTTT.

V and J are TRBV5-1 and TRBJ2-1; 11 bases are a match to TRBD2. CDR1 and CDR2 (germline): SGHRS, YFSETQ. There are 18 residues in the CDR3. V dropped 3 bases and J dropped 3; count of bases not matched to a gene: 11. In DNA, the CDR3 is TGCGCCAGCAGCTCGGTGCCGGCCGGGACTAGCGGCTACAATGAGCAGTTCTTC. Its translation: CASSSVPAGTSGYNEQFF. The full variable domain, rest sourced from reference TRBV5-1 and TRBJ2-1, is KAGVTQTPRYLIKTRGQQVTLSCSPISGHRSVSWYQQTPGQGLQFLFEYFSETQRNKGNFPGRFSGRQFSNSRSEMNVSTLELGDSALYLCASSSVPAGTSGYNEQFFGPGTRLTVL.

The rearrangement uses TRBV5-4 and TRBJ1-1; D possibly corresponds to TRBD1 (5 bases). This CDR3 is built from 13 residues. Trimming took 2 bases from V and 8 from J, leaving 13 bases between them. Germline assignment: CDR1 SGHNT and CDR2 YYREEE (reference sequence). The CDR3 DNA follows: TGTGCCAGCAGCTTCGACAGTGGTTCCGAAGCTTTCTTT. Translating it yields CASSFDSGSEAFF.

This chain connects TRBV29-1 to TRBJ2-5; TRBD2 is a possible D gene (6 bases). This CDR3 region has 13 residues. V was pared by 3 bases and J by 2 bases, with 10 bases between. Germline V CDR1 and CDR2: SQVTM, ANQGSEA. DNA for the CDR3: TGCAGCGTTGACTCGGGGAGGCAAGAGACCCAGTACTTC. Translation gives CSVDSGRQETQYF.

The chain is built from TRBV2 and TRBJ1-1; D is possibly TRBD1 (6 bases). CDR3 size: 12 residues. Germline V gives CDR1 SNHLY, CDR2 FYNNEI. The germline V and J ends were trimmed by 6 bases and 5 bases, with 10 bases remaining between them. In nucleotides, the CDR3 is TGTGCCAGCAGGGGGGCGGATACTGAAGCTTTCTTT. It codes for CASRGADTEAFF.